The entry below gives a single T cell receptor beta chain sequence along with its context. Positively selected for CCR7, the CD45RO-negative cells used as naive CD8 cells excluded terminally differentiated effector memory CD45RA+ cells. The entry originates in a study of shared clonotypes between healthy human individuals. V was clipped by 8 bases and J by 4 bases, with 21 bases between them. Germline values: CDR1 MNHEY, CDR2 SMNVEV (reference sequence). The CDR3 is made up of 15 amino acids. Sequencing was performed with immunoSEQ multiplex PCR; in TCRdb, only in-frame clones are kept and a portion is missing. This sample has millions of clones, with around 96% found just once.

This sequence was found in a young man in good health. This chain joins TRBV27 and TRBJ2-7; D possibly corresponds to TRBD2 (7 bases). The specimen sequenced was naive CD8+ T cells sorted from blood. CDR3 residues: CASAYGGGQGYEQYF. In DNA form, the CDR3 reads TGTGCCAGCGCTTATGGGGGGGGCCAAGGTTACGAGCAGTACTTC.